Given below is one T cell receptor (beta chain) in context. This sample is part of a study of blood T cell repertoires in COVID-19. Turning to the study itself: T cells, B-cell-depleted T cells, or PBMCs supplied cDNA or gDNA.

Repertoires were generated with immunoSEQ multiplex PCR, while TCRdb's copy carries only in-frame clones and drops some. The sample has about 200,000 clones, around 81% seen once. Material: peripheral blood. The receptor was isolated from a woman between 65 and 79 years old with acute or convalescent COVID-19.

The CDR3 here is CASRASVGIGQPQHF. CDR3 sequence (DNA): TGTGCCAGCAGGGCAAGTGTCGGGATAGGGCAGCCCCAGCATTTT. The chain employs TRBV6-5 and TRBJ1-5; D remains ambiguous. Trimming shortened V by 6 bases and J by 7 bases, and 19 bases separated the two germline ends. Germline CDR1 MNHEY, CDR2 SVGAGI. The CDR3 spans 15 residues.